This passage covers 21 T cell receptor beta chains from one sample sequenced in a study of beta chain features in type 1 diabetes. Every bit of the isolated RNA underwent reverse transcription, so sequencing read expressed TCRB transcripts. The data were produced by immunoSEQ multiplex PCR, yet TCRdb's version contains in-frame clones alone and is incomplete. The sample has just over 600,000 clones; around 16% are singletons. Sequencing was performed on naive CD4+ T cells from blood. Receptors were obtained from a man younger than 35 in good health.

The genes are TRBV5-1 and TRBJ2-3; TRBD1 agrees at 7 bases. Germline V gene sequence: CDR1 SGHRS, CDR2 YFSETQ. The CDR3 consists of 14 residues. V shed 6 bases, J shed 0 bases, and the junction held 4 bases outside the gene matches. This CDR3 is CASTSDRSTDTQYF. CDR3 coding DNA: TGCGCCAGCACGTCGGACAGGAGCACAGATACGCAGTATTTT.

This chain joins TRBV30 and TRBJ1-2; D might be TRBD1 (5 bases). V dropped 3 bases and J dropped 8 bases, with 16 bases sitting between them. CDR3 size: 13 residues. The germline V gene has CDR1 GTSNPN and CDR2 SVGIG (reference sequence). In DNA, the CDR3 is TGTGCCTGGAGGGCAGGGCCGAGGGGAGGCTACACCTTC. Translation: CAWRAGPRGGYTF.

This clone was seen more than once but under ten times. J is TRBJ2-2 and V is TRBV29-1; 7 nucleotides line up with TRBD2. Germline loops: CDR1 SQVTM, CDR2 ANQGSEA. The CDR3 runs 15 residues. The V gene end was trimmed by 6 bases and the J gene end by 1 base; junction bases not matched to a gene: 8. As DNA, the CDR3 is TGCAGCGTAAGCGCGGGACTAAAGAACACCGGGGAGCTGTTTTTT. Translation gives CSVSAGLKNTGELFF.

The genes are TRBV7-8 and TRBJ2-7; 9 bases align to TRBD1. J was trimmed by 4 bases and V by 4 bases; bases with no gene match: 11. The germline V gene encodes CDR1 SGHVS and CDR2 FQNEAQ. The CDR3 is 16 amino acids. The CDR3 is CASSSYRGRLVYEQYF. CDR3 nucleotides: TGTGCCAGCAGCTCTTACAGGGGGCGACTAGTTTACGAGCAGTACTTC. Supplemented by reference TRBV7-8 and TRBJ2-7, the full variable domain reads GAGVSQSPRYKVAKRGQDVALRCDPISGHVSLFWYQQALGQGPEFLTYFQNEAQLDKSGLPSDRFFAERPEGSVSTLKIQRTQQEDSAVYLCASSSYRGRLVYEQYFGPGTRLTVT.

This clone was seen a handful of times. The CDR3 here is CASSLRSGGDTYEQYF. The CDR3, as DNA: TGCGCCAGCAGCTTGCGGTCAGGGGGCGATACCTACGAGCAGTACTTC. This sequence joins TRBV5-1 and TRBJ2-7; 8 positions agree with TRBD1. The CDR3 consists of 16 residues. The germline V gene encodes CDR1 SGHRS and CDR2 YFSETQ. The junction had 8 bases not matched to a gene; V was cut back by 1 base and J by 2 bases.

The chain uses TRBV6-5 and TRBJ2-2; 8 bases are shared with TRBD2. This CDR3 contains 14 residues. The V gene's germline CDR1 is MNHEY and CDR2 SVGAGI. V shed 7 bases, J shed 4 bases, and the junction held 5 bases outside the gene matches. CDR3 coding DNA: TGTGCCAGCACCGGGACTAGACGCACCGGGGAGCTGTTTTTT. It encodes CASTGTRRTGELFF.

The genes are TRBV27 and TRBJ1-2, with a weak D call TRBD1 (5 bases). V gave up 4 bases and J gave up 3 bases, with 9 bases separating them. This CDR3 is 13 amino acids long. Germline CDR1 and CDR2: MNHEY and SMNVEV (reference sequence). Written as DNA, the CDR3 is TGTGCCAGCAGTTGGGCGGGGGACTATGGCTACACCTTC. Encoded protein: CASSWAGDYGYTF.

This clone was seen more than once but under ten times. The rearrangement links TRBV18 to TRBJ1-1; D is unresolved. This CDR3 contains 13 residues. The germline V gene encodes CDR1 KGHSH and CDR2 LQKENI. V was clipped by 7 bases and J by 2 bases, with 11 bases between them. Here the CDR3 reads CASFGNLNTEAFF. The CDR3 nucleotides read TGTGCCAGCTTCGGGAATCTCAACACTGAAGCTTTCTTT.

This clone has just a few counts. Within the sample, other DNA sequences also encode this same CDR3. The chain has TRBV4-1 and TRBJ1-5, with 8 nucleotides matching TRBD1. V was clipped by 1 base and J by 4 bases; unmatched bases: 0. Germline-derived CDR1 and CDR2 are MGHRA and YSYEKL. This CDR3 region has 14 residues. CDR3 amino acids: CASSQGQGNQPQHF. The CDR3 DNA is TGCGCCAGCAGCCAAGGACAGGGGAATCAGCCCCAGCATTTT.

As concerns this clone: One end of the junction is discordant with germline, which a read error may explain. The CDR3 here is CASSLGLARDF. CDR3 coding DNA: TGTGCCAGCAGTTTAGGACTAGCCCGGGACTTC. The chain links TRBV2 to TRBJ2-7; 8 bases line up with TRBD2. The length of the CDR3 is 11 residues. CDR1 and CDR2 from the germline V gene are SNHLY and FYNNEI. The variable domain in full, completed from reference TRBV2 and TRBJ2-7, reads EPEVTQTPSHQVTQMGQEVILRCVPISNHLYFYWYRQILGQKVEFLVSFYNNEISEKSEIFDDQFSVERPDGSNFTLKIRSTKLEDSAMYFCASSLGLARDFGPGTRLTVT.

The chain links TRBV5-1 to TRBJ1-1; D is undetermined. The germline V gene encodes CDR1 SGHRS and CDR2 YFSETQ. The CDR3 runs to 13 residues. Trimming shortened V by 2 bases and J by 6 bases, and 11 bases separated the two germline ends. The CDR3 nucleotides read TGCGCCAGCAGCTTTGAAGGGCGCGCTGAAGCTTTCTTT. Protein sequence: CASSFEGRAEAFF.

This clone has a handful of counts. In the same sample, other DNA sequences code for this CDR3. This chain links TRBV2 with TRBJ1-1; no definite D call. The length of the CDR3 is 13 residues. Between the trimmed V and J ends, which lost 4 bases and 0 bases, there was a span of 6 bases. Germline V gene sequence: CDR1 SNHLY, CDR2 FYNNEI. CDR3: CASSGQMNTEAFF. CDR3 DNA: TGTGCCAGCAGTGGGCAGATGAACACTGAAGCTTTCTTT.

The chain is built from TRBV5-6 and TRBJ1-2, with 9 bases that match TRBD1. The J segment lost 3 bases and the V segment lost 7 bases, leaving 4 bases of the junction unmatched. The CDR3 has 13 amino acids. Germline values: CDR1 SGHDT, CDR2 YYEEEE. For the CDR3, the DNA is TGTGCCAGCTCCCGGGACAGGGACTATGGCTACACCTTC. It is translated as CASSRDRDYGYTF.

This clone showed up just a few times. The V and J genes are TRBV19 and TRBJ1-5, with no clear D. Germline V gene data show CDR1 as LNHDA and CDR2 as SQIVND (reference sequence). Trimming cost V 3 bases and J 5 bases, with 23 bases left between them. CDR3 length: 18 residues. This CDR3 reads CASSIGPLKGRPDQPQHF. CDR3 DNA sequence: TGTGCCAGTAGTATTGGCCCCCTGAAGGGTAGGCCAGATCAGCCCCAGCATTTT. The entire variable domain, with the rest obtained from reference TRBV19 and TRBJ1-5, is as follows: DGGITQSPKYLFRKEGQNVTLSCEQNLNHDAMYWYRQDPGQGLRLIYYSQIVNDFQKGDIAEGYSVSREKKESFPLTVTSAQKNPTAFYLCASSIGPLKGRPDQPQHFGDGTRLSIL.

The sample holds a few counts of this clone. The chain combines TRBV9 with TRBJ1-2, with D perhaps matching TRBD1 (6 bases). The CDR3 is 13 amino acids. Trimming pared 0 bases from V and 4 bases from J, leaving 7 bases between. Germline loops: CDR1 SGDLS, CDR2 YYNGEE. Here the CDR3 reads CASSVGQAYGYTF. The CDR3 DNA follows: TGTGCCAGCAGCGTAGGACAGGCCTATGGCTACACCTTC.

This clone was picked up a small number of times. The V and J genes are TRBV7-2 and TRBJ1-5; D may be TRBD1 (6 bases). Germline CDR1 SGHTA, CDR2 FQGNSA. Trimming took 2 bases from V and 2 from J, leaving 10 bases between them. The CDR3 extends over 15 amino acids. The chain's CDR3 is CASSLQGIGNQPQHF. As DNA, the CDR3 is TGTGCCAGCAGCTTACAGGGGATTGGCAATCAGCCCCAGCATTTT.

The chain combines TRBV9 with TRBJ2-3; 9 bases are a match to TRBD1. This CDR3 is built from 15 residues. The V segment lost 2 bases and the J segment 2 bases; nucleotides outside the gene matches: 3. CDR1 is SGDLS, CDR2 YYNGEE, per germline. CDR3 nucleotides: TGTGCCAGCAGCGTCCGGGACAGGGTCACAGATACGCAGTATTTT. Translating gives CASSVRDRVTDTQYF.

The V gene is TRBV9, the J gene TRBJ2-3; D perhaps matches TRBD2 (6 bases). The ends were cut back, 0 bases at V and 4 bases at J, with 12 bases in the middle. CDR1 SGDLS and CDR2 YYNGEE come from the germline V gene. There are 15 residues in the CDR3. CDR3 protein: CASSVAGVRADTQYF. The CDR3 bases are TGTGCCAGCAGCGTAGCGGGAGTGCGGGCAGATACGCAGTATTTT.

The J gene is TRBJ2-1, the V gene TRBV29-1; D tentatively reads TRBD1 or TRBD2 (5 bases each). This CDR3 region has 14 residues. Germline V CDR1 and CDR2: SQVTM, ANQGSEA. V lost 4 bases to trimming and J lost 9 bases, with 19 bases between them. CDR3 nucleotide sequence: TGCAGCGTTGTGGGGCGAACCGAACGGGGTGAGCAGTTCTTC. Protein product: CSVVGRTERGEQFF.

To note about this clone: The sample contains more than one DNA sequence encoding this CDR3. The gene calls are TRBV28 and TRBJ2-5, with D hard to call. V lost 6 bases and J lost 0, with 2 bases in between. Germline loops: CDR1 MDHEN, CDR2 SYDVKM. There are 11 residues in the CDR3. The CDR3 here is CASRNQETQYF. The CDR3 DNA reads TGTGCCAGCAGGAACCAAGAGACCCAGTACTTC.

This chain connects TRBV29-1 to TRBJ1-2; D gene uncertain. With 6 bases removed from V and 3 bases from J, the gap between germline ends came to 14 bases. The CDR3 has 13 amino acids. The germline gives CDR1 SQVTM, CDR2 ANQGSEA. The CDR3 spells CSVVRAAHYGYTF. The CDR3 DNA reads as TGCAGCGTGGTAAGGGCAGCTCACTATGGCTACACCTTC.